The 3 T cell receptor beta chains below were found in one sample sequenced in a study of Graves' ophthalmopathy and Graves' hyperthyroidism. Researchers took RNA transcripts and amplified TCR beta CDR3 regions from them. The workflow started with a first-round RT-PCR run with HTBI primers and then moved on to a second-round multiplex PCR. TCRdb redid the calling of the multiplex PCR reads with MiXCR, one entry per CDR3 protein. The sample lists about 550,000 distinct CDR3 sequences, less than 45% occurring once. The sample consisted of peripheral blood or thyroid tissue (not recorded which). All receptors derive from an adult man with Graves' hyperthyroidism.

In this sample, this clonotype turned up many times. This sequence joins TRBV14 and TRBJ1-1; no firm D call. CDR1 and CDR2 (germline): SGHDN, FVKESK. The CDR3 covers 14 residues. V lost 5 bases and J 4 bases, leaving 14 bases between the germline ends. This chain's CDR3 is CASSKTRGITEAFF. For the CDR3, the DNA is TGTGCCAGCAGCAAGACTCGAGGGATCACTGAAGCTTTCTTT.

The genes are TRBV19 and TRBJ1-2; TRBD1 agrees at 9 bases. CDR1 and CDR2 (germline): LNHDA, SQIVND (reference sequence). There are 14 residues in the CDR3. J was trimmed by 6 bases and V by 6 bases; bases with no gene match: 8. Here the CDR3 reads CASSTGTGSNGYTF. The DNA of the CDR3 is TGTGCCAGTAGCACCGGGACAGGGTCCAATGGCTACACCTTC.

This clonotype showed up just once. V is TRBV7-9 and J is TRBJ1-2, with D possibly TRBD1 on 5 matching bases. The V and J ends lost 4 bases and 12 bases respectively, with 12 bases between them. The CDR3 runs 11 residues. Per the germline V gene, CDR1 is SEHNR and CDR2 is FQNEAQ (reference sequence). The CDR3 is CASSSRDGNTF. In nucleotides, the CDR3 is TGTGCCAGCAGCTCCCGGGACGGAAACACCTTC.